A single sample is the source of the 8 T cell receptor beta chains below, sequenced in a study of blood T cell repertoires in COVID-19. Only in-frame clones appear in the TCRdb table, and some are missing; sequencing was by immunoSEQ multiplex PCR. The sample records approximately 85,000 clones, about 92% being singletons. The source material was peripheral blood. Receptors originate from a woman aged 50 to 60 in a cohort sampled during active COVID-19.

This chain uses TRBV4-2 with TRBJ2-7, with 11 bases matching TRBD2. Germline V CDR1 and CDR2: LGHNA, YNFKEQ. V was pared by 0 bases and J by 7 bases, with 5 bases of the junction left unmatched. The CDR3 extends over 15 amino acids. CDR3 region: CASSQDLAGGLEQYF. In DNA, the CDR3 is TGTGCCAGCAGCCAAGATCTAGCGGGAGGCCTAGAGCAGTACTTC.

The rearrangement joins TRBV21-1 to TRBJ2-2; the table names TRBD2, a call not compared with the DNA. TRBV21-1 is reported as a pseudogene. The CDR3 has 16 residues. This CDR3 reads CASSKVGGSHTGELFF. The CDR3 DNA follows: TGTGCCAGCAGCAAAGTTGGCGGGAGCCACACCGGGGAGCTGTTTTTT.

The genes are TRBV7-8 and TRBJ1-5; TRBD1 agrees at 8 bases. Germline loops: CDR1 SGHVS, CDR2 FQNEAQ. Trimming removed 5 bases from V and 7 bases from J; junction bases left unmatched: 10. The CDR3 runs to 15 residues. CDR3 bases: TGTGCCAGCAGCCCCCCTGGACAGGGAGAACAGCCCCAGCATTTT. It specifies CASSPPGQGEQPQHF.

The chain links TRBV2 to TRBJ2-5; 7 nucleotides line up with TRBD1. Trimming at V came to 7 bases and at J to 1 base, leaving 3 bases not matched to a gene. Germline CDR1 reads SNHLY; CDR2 reads FYNNEI. This CDR3 comprises 13 residues. DNA of the CDR3: TGTGCCAGCAAGGGACAGATCCAAGAGACCCAGTACTTC. Translation: CASKGQIQETQYF.

The rearrangement links TRBV16 to TRBJ2-1, with D hard to call. The germline V gene encodes CDR1 KGHSY and CDR2 FQNENV. The CDR3 is 14 residues long. The V and J ends lost 4 bases and 8 bases respectively, with 15 bases between them. The CDR3 sequence is CASSPRPIIDEQFF. In DNA, the CDR3 is TGTGCCAGCAGCCCTAGGCCAATAATCGATGAGCAGTTCTTC.

The J gene is TRBJ2-1, the V gene TRBV5-1; 10 nucleotides match TRBD2. V gave up 4 bases and J gave up 4 bases; unmatched junction bases: 5. Per the germline V gene, CDR1 is SGHRS and CDR2 is YFSETQ. This CDR3 has 15 residues. This chain's CDR3 is CASSRLAGAYNEQFF. In DNA, the CDR3 is TGCGCCAGCAGCCGCCTAGCGGGAGCTTACAATGAGCAGTTCTTC.

This rearrangement joins TRBV28 to TRBJ1-5; TRBD1 might be the D (5 bases). This CDR3 is built from 15 residues. The V gene's germline CDR1 is MDHEN and CDR2 SYDVKM. With 5 bases removed from V and 4 bases from J, the gap between germline ends came to 15 bases. CDR3 residues: CASSPADSLNQPQHF. Here the CDR3 DNA reads TGTGCCAGCAGTCCCGCCGACAGCCTTAATCAGCCCCAGCATTTT. Based on the CDR3 plus reference TRBV28 and TRBJ1-5, the full variable domain is DVKVTQSSRYLVKRTGEKVFLECVQDMDHENMFWYRQDPGLGLRLIYFSYDVKMKEKGDIPEGYSVSREKKERFSLILESASTNQTSMYLCASSPADSLNQPQHFGDGTRLSIL.

The chain uses TRBV28 and TRBJ1-1; D perhaps matches TRBD1 (5 bases). The CDR3 has 14 residues. Germline CDR1 and CDR2: MDHEN and SYDVKM. Between the trimmed V and J ends, which lost 2 bases and 0 bases, there was a span of 7 bases. CDR3 in DNA: TGTGCCAGCAGTTTACAGGGATTGAACACTGAAGCTTTCTTT. It specifies CASSLQGLNTEAFF.